This T cell receptor (beta chain) was captured in a study of blood T cell repertoires in COVID-19 (dated by TCRdb to about 2020). Context from the whole study: The collaborator samples originated in the United States, Italy and Spain and spanned the acute and convalescent phases of COVID-19. The dataset comprised deeply sampled blood TCRbeta repertoires from subjects exposed to, actively infected with, or recovered from COVID-19. The prospective study material was composed of cDNA or gDNA derived from T cells, B-cell-depleted T cells, or PBMCs. The sample metadata nearly always contained a de-identified subject ID, COVID-19 status, age in years and sex. HLA class I and class II types, where available, came from metadata supplied by the sample provider rather than from assay-based typing. Samples came from the ongoing ImmuneRACE study (first 160 participants) plus 1,254 subjects from 6 global collaborators. The repertoires were released in a freely available public database meant as a resource for research on the immune response to SARS-CoV-2. Broad study findings and their caveats: The quantity of clinical and demographic metadata differed by source and by participant and was supplied without curation.

Points on this clone: This receptor's antigen is unknown. The record has no base qualities; no much larger clone is one base away.

One collaborating source in Seattle enrolled patients while the patients were actively infected and followed the patients over time throughout the course of disease. Collaborating institutions collected whole blood in K2EDTA tubes following their own protocols. For TCRbeta analysis, collaborator samples were shipped as frozen whole blood, as isolated PBMCs, or as DNA extracted from either sample type. V is cut by 3 bases and J by 7 bases, and the space between the germline ends is 15 bases. The germline V gene gives CDR1 as MGHRA and CDR2 as YSYEKL. The CDR3 goes from the cysteine to the phenylalanine over 14 residues. The kept DNA is CDR3 alone, 42 bases in frame from the first base. TCRbeta CDR3 regions were amplified from genomic DNA by means of the immunoSEQ Assay, a bias-controlled multiplex PCR. As for the original processing: Nucleated cell counts per sample were estimated from amplification of reference gene primers within the assay. Sequence reads were collapsed and filtered to measure the absolute abundance of every unique TCRbeta CDR3 rearrangement. For each sample, productive Simpson clonality was calculated as the square root of Simpson's diversity index across productive rearrangements. The source is immuneACCESS, and TCRdb retained only in-frame sequences with V and J called. Part of the clones is not carried over; for the studies checked, unresolved V genes explain less than half of this, and the remainder is unexplained. V and J calls and clone size follow that table, whereas D and trimming were derived from the DNA. Present in this sample are roughly 300,000 clones, 90% of which were seen just once. The ten largest clones represent 6% to 7% of the sample.

The chain joins TRBV4-1 to TRBJ1-1; the D gene cannot be resolved reliably. The clonotype originates from a woman aged 30 to 39 with COVID-19, enrolled during active disease. Sequencing used peripheral blood. The CDR3 reads as follows: CASSQSGLADEAFF. At the DNA level, the sequence is TGCGCCAGCAGCCAGTCGGGTCTGGCCGATGAAGCTTTCTTT.